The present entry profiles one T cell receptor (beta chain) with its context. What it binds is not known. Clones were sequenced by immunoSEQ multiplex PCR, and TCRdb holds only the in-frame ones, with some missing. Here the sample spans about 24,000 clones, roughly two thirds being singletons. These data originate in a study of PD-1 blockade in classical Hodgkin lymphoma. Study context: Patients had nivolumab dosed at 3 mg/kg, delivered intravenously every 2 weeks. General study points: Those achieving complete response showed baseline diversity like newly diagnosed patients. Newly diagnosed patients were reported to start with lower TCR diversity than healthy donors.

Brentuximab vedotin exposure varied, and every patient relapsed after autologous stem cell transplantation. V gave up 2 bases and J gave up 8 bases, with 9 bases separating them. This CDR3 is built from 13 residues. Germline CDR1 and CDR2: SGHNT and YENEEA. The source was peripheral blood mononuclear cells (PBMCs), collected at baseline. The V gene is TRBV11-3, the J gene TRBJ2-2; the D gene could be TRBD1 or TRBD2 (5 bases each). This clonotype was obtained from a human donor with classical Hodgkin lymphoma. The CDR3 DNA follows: TGTGCCAGCAGCTTAAGAGGGGATGGGGAGCTGTTTTTT. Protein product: CASSLRGDGELFF.